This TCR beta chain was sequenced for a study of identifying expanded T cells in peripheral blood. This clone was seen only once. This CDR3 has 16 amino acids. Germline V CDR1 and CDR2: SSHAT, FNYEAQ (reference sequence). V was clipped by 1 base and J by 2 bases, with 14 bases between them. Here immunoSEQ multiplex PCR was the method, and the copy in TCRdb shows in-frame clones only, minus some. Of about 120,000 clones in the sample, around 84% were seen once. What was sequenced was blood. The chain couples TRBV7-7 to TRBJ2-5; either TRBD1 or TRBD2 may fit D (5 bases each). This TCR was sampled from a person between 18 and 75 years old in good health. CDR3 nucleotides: TGTGCCAGCAGCTTAGGAGGGGTTAGGGAACAAGAGACCCAGTACTTC. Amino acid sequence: CASSLGGVREQETQYF.